This T cell receptor (beta chain) came from a study of memory CD4+ T cells and cytomegalovirus serostatus. Single viable CD3+CD4+CD8-CD45RO+ cells were sorted as the memory CD4+ T cells. CDR3 size: 13 residues. The V end lost 3 bases, the J end lost 8 bases, and 13 bases lay between the germline ends. Germline values: CDR1 GTSNPN, CDR2 SVGIG (reference sequence). TCRdb's table, derived via immunoSEQ multiplex PCR, lists solely in-frame clones and lacks some. Here the sample spans nearly 60,000 clones, about 81% being singletons. This chain joins TRBV30 and TRBJ1-4; a weak D match, TRBD1 (5 bases). What was sequenced was memory CD4+ T cells from blood. This receptor was identified in an adult in good health and CMV-seronegative. The CDR3 region is CAWRGPVGEKLFF. The CDR3 DNA sequence: TGTGCCTGGAGGGGGCCTGTGGGGGAAAAACTGTTTTTT.